The source of this T cell receptor beta chain is a study of CD8+CD57+ T cells in acquired aplastic anemia (dated 2018 in TCRdb). In the study overall: DNA extracted from sorted CD4+ and CD8+ cells had a mean of around 3 ug, with a range of roughly 0.17 to 30 ug. CD8+CD57+ expansion was defined as a frequency above the mean frequency observed in healthy subjects. Study-wide conclusions, independent of this receptor: Although 25 to 30 CD8+ CDR3 sequences were shared by patients and controls, these sequences appeared highly expressed in patients and within the immunodominant clones of patients. Patients and healthy controls showed no significant difference in CD8+ Simpson's diversity (P=0.060).

Concerning this clonotype: What this receptor recognizes is not known. It has no much larger one-base neighbor in the sample; base qualities were not kept.

According to the germline V gene (reference sequence), CDR1 reads LNHDA and CDR2 reads SQIVND. The CDR3 covers 13 residues, taking in both the cysteine and the phenylalanine. Left in the record is the CDR3 DNA by itself, 39 bases read in frame from the first base. Trimming removed 4 bases from V and 4 bases from J, leaving 10 bases between the germline ends. Expansion of CD8+CD57+ cells had been shown by flow cytometry in the patients chosen for sequencing. Every patient had severe acquired aplastic anemia, diagnosed using the International Study of Aplastic Anemia and Agranulocytosis and Camitta criteria. No patient had received any therapy when blood was sampled. In the study, sorted CD4+ and CD8+ blood T cells from patients with severe aplastic anemia and from healthy subjects underwent deep sequencing of TCR repertoires. Patients were enrolled under clinicaltrials.gov protocols 00001620, 01623167, 00001397, 00071045, 00081523 and 00961064 in the USA. Ficoll-Paque density gradient centrifugation was used to isolate peripheral blood mononuclear cells. Before DNA extraction, CD4+ and CD8+ T cells were sorted by FACS or by magnetic beads.

Genomic DNA served as template for TCR beta VDJ combination and CDR3 sequence profiling. An Illumina HiSeq 2000 was the platform used for TCR repertoire sequencing. As for how the authors treated the data: TRBV/TRBJ rearrangement plots, CDR3 size and DJ length profiles, and Simpson's diversity index were used to evaluate the repertoires. The immunodominant clone was defined as the most abundant DNA sequence in deep sequencing data. CDR3 amino acid sequences were checked for sharing between subjects and were compared against published repertoires and the VDJdb database. TCRdb itself trimmed the public reads at Q25 with fastp, ran MiXCR and retained productive beta chains. Rows are combined by CDR3 protein, so each entry shows the most common genes and DNA. TCRdb, not the authors, supplied the V and J calls. A total of some 170,000 distinct CDR3 sequences appear in this sample, about 45% of them only once. The ten largest clonotypes hold about 1.2% of the sample.

Here the chain combines TRBV19 and TRBJ2-5; TRBD1 could be the D gene, as 6 bases match. The sequence derives from a human donor with aplastic anemia. The material sequenced was sorted CD4+, CD8+, or CD8+CD57+ T cells (not recorded which) from PBMCs. The CDR3 corresponds to CASSTGVRETQYF. Here is the DNA: TGTGCCAGTAGTACAGGGGTTCGAGAGACCCAGTACTTC. The entire variable domain, with the stretches around the CDR3 drawn from the reference TRBV19 and TRBJ2-5 proteins, is DGGITQSPKYLFRKEGQNVTLSCEQNLNHDAMYWYRQDPGQGLRLIYYSQIVNDFQKGDIAEGYSVSREKKESFPLTVTSAQKNPTAFYLCASSTGVRETQYFGPGTRLLVL.